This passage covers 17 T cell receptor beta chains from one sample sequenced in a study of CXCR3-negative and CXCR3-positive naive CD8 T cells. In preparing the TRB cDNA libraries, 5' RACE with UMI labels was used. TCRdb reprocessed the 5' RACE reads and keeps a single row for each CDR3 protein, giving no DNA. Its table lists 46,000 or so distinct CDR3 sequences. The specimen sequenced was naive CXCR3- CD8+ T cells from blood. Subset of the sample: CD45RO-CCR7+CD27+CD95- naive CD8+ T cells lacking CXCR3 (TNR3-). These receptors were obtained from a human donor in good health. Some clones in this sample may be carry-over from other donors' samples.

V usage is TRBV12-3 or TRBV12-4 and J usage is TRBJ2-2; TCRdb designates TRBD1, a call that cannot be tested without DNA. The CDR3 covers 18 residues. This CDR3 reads CASSSSVQDIGVTGELFF.

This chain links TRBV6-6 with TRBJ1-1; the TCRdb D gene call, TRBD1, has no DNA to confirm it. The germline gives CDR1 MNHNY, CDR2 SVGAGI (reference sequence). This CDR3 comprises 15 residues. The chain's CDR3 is CASTKSPGENTEAFF.

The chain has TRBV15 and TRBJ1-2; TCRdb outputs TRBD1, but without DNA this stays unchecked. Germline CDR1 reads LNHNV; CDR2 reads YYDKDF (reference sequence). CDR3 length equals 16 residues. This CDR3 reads CATSVARDGGNYGYTF.

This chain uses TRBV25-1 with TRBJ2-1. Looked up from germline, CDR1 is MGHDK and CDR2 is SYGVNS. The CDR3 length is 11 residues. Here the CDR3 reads CASSNGERQFF.

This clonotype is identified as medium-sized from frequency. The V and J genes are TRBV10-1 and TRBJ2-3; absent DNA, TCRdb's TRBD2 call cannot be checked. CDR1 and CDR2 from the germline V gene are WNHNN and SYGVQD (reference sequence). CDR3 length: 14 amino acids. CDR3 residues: CASSEREGSDTQYF.

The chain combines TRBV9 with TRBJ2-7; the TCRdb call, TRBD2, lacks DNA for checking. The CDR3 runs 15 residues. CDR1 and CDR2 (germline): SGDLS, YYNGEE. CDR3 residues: CASSVGLVGTYEQYF. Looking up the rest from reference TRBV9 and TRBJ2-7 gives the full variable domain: DSGVTQTPKHLITATGQRVTLRCSPRSGDLSVYWYQQSLDQGLQFLIQYYNGEERAKGNILERFSAQQFPDLHSELNLSSLELGDSALYFCASSVGLVGTYEQYFGPGTRLTVT.

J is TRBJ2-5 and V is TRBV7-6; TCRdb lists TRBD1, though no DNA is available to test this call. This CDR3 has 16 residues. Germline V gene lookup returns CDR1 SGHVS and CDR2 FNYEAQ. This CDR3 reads CASSLGGGGYTQTQYF.

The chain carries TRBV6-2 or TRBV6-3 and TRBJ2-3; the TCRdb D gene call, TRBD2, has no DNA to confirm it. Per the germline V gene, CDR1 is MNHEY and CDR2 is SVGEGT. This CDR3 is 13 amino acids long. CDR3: CASSQLDGPTQYF.

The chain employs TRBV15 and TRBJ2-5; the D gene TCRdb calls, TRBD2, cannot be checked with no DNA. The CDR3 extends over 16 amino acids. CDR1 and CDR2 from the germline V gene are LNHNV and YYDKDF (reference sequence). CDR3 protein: CATSRDFSGGAETQYF. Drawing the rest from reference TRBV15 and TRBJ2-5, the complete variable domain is DAMVIQNPRYQVTQFGKPVTLSCSQTLNHNVMYWYQQKSSQAPKLLFHYYDKDFNNEADTPDNFQSRRPNTSFCFLDIRSPGLGDTAMYLCATSRDFSGGAETQYFGPGTRLLVL.

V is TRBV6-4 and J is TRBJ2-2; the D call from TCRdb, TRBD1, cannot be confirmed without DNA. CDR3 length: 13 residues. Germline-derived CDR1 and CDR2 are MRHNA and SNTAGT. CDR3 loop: CASSDRGTGELFF.

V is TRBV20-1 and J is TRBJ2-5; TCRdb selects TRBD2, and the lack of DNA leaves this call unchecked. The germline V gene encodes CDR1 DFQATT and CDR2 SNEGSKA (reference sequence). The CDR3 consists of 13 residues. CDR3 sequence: CSARLAGQETQYF.

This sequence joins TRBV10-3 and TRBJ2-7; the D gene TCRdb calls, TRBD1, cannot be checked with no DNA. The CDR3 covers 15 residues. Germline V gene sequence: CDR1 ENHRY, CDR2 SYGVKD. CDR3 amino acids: CAISASGGDPYEQYF.

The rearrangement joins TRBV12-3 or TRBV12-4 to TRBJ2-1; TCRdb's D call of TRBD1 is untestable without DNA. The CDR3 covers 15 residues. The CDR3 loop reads CASRPGTGTYNEQFF.

The CDR3 reads CASSQAPPTSGGLEQYF. The gene calls are TRBV4-3 and TRBJ2-7; TCRdb picks TRBD2, but there is no DNA to check that call. The CDR3 spans 17 residues. From germline, CDR1 is LGHNA and CDR2 YSLEER.

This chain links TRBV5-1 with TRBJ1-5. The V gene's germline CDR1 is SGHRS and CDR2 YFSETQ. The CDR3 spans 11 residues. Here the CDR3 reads CASHSHQPQHF.

Here the CDR3 reads CASSPENSGATGGGELFF. This chain links TRBV4-1 with TRBJ2-2; TCRdb's assignment of TRBD2 cannot be checked, as there is no DNA. The CDR3 loop spans 18 amino acids. Germline V CDR1 and CDR2: MGHRA, YSYEKL.

CDR3 protein: CAISDTGHTANQPQHF. This rearrangement joins TRBV10-3 to TRBJ1-5; the D call of TRBD1 rests on TCRdb alone, since no DNA is present to check it. The CDR3 has 16 amino acids. Germline V gene sequence: CDR1 ENHRY, CDR2 SYGVKD.